The 2 T cell receptor beta chains presented below share a single source sample, sequenced in a study of human T cells and chemical hapten exposure. TCRdb itself ran the RACE reads through MiXCR, one entry per CDR3 protein. The table has roughly 69,000 distinct CDR3 sequences, 8% to 13% seen once. The time point is: patch test 3, about 24 weeks after DPC sensitization. Stated treatment: therapeutic diphenylcyclopropenone sensitization with weekly scalp DPC. The sequences come from whole blood, collected in connection with sensitization to the hapten diphenylcyclopropenone (DPC). The receptors originated from a woman in her twenties or thirties with alopecia areata. Some clones in this sample may be carry-over from other donors' samples.

The chain employs TRBV20-1 and TRBJ2-7, with 10 bases matching TRBD2. CDR1 and CDR2 (germline): DFQATT, SNEGSKA (reference sequence). The CDR3 runs 14 residues. V was clipped by 5 bases and J by 6 bases; unmatched bases: 10. CDR3 sequence: CSALVGSGRSEQYF. DNA for the CDR3: TGCAGTGCTCTAGTCGGTAGCGGGAGGAGCGAGCAGTACTTC.

This clonotype was counted ten times or more. The chain carries TRBV7-2 and TRBJ2-3; D is uncertain. The CDR3 length is 13 residues. V lost 5 bases and J 3 bases, leaving 9 bases between the germline ends. CDR1 SGHTA and CDR2 FQGNSA come from the germline V gene. CDR3 DNA sequence: TGTGCCAGCAGCACACCCCGGACAGATACGCAGTATTTT. This sequence encodes CASSTPRTDTQYF.